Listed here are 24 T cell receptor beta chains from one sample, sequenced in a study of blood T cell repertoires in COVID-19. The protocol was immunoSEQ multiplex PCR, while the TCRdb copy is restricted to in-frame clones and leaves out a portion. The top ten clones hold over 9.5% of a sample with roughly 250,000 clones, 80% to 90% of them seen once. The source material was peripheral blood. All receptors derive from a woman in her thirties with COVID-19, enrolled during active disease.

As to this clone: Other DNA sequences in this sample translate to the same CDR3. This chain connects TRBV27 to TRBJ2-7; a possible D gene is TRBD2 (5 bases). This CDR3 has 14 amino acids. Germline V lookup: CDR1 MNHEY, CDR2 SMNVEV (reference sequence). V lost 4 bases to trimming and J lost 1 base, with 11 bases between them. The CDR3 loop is CASSYAGSSYEQYF. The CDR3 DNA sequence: TGTGCCAGCAGTTATGCGGGTTCATCCTACGAGCAGTACTTC.

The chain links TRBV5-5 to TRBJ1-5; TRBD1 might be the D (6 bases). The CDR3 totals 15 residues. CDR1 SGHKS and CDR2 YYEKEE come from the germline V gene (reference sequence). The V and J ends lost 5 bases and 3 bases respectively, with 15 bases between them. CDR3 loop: CASSSDSLFNQPQHF. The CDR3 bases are TGTGCCAGCAGTTCGGACAGCCTCTTCAATCAGCCCCAGCATTTT.

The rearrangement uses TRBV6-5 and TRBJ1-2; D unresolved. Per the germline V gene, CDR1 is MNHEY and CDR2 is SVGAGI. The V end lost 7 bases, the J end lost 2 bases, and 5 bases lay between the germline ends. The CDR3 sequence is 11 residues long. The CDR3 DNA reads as TGTGCCAGCAATCTAAACTATGGCTACACCTTC. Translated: CASNLNYGYTF.

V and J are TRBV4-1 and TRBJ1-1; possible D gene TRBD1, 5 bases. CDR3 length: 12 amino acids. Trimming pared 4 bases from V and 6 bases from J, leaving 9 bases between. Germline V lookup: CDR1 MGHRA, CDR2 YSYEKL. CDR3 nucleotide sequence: TGCGCCAGCAGCCCCCGGGGGGCTGAAGCTTTCTTT. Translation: CASSPRGAEAFF.

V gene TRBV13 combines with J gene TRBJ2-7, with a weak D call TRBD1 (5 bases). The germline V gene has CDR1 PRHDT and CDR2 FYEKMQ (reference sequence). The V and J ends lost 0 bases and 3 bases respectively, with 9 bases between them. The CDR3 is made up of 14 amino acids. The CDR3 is CASSLGGRNYEQYF. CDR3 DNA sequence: TGTGCCAGCAGCTTAGGGGGGCGGAACTACGAGCAGTACTTC.

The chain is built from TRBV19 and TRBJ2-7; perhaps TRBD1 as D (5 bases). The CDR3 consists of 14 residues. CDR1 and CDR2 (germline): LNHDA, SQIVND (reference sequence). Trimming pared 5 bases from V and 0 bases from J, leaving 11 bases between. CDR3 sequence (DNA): TGTGCCAGTAGTTCGGCAGGGATCTCCTACGAGCAGTACTTC. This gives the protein CASSSAGISYEQYF.

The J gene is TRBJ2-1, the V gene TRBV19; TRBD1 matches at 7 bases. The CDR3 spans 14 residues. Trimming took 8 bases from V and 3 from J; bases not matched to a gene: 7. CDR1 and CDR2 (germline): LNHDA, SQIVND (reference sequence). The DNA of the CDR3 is TGTGCCAGTCGCCAAAGGACAGGCTACAATGAGCAGTTCTTC. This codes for CASRQRTGYNEQFF.

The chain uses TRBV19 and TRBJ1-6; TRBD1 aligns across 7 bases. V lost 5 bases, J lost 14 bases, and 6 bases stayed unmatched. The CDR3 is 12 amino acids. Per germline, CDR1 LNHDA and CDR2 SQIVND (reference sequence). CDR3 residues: CASSQGGLALHF. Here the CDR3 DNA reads TGTGCCAGTAGTCAAGGGGGCTTAGCCCTCCACTTT.

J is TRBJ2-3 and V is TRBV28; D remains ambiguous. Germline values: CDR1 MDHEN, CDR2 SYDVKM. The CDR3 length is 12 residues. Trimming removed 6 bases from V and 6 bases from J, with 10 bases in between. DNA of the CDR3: TGTGCCAGCAGACTTGAGTTGGATACGCAGTATTTT. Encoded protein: CASRLELDTQYF. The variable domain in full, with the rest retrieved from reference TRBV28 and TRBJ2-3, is DVKVTQSSRYLVKRTGEKVFLECVQDMDHENMFWYRQDPGLGLRLIYFSYDVKMKEKGDIPEGYSVSREKKERFSLILESASTNQTSMYLCASRLELDTQYFGPGTRLTVL.

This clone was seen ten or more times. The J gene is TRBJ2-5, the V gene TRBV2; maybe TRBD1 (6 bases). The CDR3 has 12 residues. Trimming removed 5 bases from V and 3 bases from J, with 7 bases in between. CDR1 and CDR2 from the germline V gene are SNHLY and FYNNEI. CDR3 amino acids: CASSWTEETQYF. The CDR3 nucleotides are TGTGCCAGCAGTTGGACAGAAGAGACCCAGTACTTC.

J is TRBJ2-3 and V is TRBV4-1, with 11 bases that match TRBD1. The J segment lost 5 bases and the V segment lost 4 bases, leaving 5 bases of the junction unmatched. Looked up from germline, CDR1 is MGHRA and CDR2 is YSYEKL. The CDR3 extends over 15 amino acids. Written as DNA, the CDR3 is TGCGCCAGCAGCCGCGGACAGGGGGCTGTAGATACGCAGTATTTT. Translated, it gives CASSRGQGAVDTQYF.

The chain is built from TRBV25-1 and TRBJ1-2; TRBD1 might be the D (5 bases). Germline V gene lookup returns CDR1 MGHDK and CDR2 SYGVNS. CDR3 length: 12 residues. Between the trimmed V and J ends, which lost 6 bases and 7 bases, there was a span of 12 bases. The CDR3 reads CASRGPQGGYTF. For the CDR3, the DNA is TGTGCCAGCAGAGGACCCCAGGGTGGCTACACCTTC.

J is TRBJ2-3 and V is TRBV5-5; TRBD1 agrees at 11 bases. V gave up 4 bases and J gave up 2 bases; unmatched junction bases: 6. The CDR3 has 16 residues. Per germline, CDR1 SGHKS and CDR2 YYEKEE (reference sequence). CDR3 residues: CASSIGQGAFTDTQYF. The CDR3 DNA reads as TGTGCCAGCAGCATCGGACAGGGGGCATTCACAGATACGCAGTATTTT. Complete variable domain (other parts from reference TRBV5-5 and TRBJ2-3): DAGVTQSPTHLIKTRGQQVTLRCSPISGHKSVSWYQQVLGQGPQFIFQYYEKEERGRGNFPDRFSARQFPNYSSELNVNALLLGDSALYLCASSIGQGAFTDTQYFGPGTRLTVL.

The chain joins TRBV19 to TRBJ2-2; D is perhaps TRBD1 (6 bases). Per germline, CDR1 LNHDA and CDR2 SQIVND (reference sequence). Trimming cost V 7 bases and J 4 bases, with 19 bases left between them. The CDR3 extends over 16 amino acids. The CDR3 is CASTFPQGSGTGELFF. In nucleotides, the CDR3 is TGTGCCAGTACTTTTCCCCAGGGGTCGGGCACCGGGGAGCTGTTTTTT.

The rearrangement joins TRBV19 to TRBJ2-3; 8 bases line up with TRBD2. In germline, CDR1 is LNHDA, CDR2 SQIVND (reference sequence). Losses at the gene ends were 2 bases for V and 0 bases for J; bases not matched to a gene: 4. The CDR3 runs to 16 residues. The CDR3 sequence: CASSIKRGSSTDTQYF. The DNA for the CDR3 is TGTGCCAGTAGTATAAAGCGGGGGTCGAGCACAGATACGCAGTATTTT.

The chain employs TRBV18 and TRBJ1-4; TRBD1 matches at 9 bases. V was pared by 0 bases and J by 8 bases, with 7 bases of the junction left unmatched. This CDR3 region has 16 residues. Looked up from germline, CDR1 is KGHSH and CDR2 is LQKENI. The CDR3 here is CASSPPDGTGREKLFF. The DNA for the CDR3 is TGTGCCAGCTCACCACCAGACGGGACAGGGAGAGAAAAACTGTTTTTT.

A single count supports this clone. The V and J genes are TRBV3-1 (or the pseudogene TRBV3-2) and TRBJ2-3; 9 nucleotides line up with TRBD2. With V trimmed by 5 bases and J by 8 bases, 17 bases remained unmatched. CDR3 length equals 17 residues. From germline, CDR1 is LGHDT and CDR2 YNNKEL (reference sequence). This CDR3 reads CASSYLAGGPSTVTQYF. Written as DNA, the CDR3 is TGTGCCAGCAGCTATCTTGCGGGGGGGCCGAGTACGGTTACGCAGTATTTT.

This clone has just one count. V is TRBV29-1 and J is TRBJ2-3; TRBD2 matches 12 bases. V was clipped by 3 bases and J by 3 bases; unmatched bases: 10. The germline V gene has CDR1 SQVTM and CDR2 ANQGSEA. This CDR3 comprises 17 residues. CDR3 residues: CSVDLFTSGRTTDTQYF. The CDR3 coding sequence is TGCAGCGTTGACCTCTTTACTAGCGGGAGGACAACAGATACGCAGTATTTT.

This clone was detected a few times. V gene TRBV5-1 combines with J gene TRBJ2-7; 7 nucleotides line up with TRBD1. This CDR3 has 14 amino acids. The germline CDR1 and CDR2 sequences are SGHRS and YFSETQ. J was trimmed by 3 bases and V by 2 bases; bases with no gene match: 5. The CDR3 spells CASSFTGDHYEQYF. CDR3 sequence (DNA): TGCGCCAGCAGCTTCACAGGGGACCACTACGAGCAGTACTTC.

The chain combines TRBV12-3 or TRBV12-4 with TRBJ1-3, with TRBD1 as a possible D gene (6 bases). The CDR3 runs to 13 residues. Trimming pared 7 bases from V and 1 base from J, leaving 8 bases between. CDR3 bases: TGTGCCAGCAACACAGGGTCTGGAAACACCATATATTTT. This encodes CASNTGSGNTIYF.

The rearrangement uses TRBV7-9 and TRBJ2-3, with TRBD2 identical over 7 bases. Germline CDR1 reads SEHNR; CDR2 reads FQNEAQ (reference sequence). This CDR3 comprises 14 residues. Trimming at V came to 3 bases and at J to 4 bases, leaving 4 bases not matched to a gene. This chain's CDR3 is CASSFGRDSDTQYF. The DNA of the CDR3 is TGTGCCAGCAGCTTTGGGAGGGATTCAGATACGCAGTATTTT.

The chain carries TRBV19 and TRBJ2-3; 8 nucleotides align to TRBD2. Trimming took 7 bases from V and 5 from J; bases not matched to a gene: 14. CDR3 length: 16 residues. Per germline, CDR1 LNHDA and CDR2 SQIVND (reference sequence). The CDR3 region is CASTLGGAFYGDTQYF. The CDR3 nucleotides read TGTGCCAGTACCCTCGGGGGGGCCTTCTATGGAGATACGCAGTATTTT.

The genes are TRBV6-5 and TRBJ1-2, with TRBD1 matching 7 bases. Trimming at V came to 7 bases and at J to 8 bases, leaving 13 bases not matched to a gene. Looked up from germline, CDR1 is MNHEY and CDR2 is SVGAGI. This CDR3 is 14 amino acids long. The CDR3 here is CASTWDSTKRGYTF. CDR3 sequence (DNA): TGTGCCAGCACCTGGGACAGCACAAAGAGGGGCTACACCTTC.

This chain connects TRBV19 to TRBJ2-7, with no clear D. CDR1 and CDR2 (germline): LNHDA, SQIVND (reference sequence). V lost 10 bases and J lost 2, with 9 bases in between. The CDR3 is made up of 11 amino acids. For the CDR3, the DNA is TGTGCCACCCGACAAGCCTACGAGCAGTACTTC. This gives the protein CATRQAYEQYF. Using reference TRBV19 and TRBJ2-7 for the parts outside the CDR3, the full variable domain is DGGITQSPKYLFRKEGQNVTLSCEQNLNHDAMYWYRQDPGQGLRLIYYSQIVNDFQKGDIAEGYSVSREKKESFPLTVTSAQKNPTAFYLCATRQAYEQYFGPGTRLTVT.